Presented here are 10 T cell receptor beta chains from one specimen sequenced in a study of molecular identifiers for immune sequencing clone quantification. TCRdb called the PCR reads again in MiXCR, with one record for every CDR3 protein. Here the sample spans around 40,000 distinct CDR3 sequences, about 19% being singletons. The sample was naive CD8+ T cells from blood, with Jurkat cell RNA spiked in. Subset defined: FACS-sorted CD8+CD4-CCR7+CD45RA+ naive T cells. The receptors derive from a human donor in good health. Some libraries in this study had Jurkat cell RNA spiked in.

This clonotype came up many times. This chain links TRBV3-1 with TRBJ1-2; possibly TRBD1 for D (5 bases). Deletions cut 1 base from V and 1 base from J, with 13 bases between. CDR1 LGHDT and CDR2 YNNKEL come from the germline V gene (reference sequence). CDR3 length: 16 amino acids. The CDR3 sequence is CASSQVFDRVNYGYTF. In nucleotides, the CDR3 is TGTGCCAGCAGCCAAGTGTTCGACAGAGTTAACTATGGCTACACCTTC. Based on the CDR3 plus reference TRBV3-1 and TRBJ1-2, the full variable domain is DTAVSQTPKYLVTQMGNDKSIKCEQNLGHDTMYWYKQDSKKFLKIMFSYNNKELIINETVPNRFSPKSPDKAHLNLHINSLELGDSAVYFCASSQVFDRVNYGYTFGSGTRLTVV.

This clonotype was counted at least ten times. This sequence joins TRBV6-5 and TRBJ2-7; D might be TRBD2 (6 bases). The CDR3 runs 13 residues. Germline V gives CDR1 MNHEY, CDR2 SVGAGI. The V end was cut by 2 bases, the J end by 5 bases, with 10 bases between. The CDR3: CASSYRGTHEQYF. The CDR3 DNA is TGTGCCAGCAGTTACCGGGGGACTCACGAGCAGTACTTC.

The table lists this clonotype with a few counts. The J gene is TRBJ2-2, the V gene TRBV29-1; D is undetermined. The V end lost 4 bases, the J end lost 3 bases, and 6 bases lay between the germline ends. The CDR3 contains 12 residues. The germline V gene encodes CDR1 SQVTM and CDR2 ANQGSEA. DNA for the CDR3: TGCAGCGTTGGTGCCCACACCGGGGAGCTGTTTTTT. It is translated as CSVGAHTGELFF.

The sample holds many counts of this clonotype. The rearrangement uses TRBV29-1 and TRBJ2-7, with no clear D. There are 11 residues in the CDR3. Trimming shortened V by 0 bases and J by 12 bases, and 12 bases separated the two germline ends. The germline CDR1 and CDR2 sequences are SQVTM and ANQGSEA. The CDR3 spells CSVEEVGFAYF. DNA of the CDR3: TGCAGCGTTGAAGAGGTCGGCTTTGCGTACTTC.

The chain carries TRBV7-2 and TRBJ1-2; no clear D gene. Deletions cut 1 base from V and 4 bases from J, with 19 bases between. CDR1 is SGHTA and CDR2 is FQGNSA in the germline V gene. The CDR3 spans 17 residues. CDR3 sequence: CASSLDIPVGRAYGYTF. The CDR3 nucleotides are TGTGCCAGCAGCTTAGACATTCCTGTAGGGAGGGCCTATGGCTACACCTTC.

This clonotype was seen repeatedly, ten times or more. This chain links TRBV7-2 with TRBJ2-2; 10 nucleotides align to TRBD2. In germline, CDR1 is SGHTA, CDR2 FQGNSA. The V and J ends lost 5 bases and 8 bases, in that order; junction bases with no gene match: 11. This CDR3 has 16 residues. The CDR3: CASSPILAGASGELFF. The CDR3 DNA follows: TGTGCCAGCAGCCCGATCCTAGCGGGAGCTTCTGGGGAGCTGTTTTTT.

This clonotype was detected ten times or more. The chain has TRBV12-3 or TRBV12-4 and TRBJ2-5, with TRBD2 matching 11 bases. J was trimmed by 3 bases and V by 3 bases; bases with no gene match: 6. The CDR3 extends over 16 amino acids. CDR3 amino acids: CASSFSSGGSEETQYF. Written as DNA, the CDR3 is TGTGCCAGCAGTTTCTCTAGCGGGGGGTCCGAAGAGACCCAGTACTTC.

In this sample, this clonotype turned up many times. The V call is TRBV19, the J call TRBJ2-7; either TRBD1 or TRBD2 may supply D (6 bases each). Germline V gene sequence: CDR1 LNHDA, CDR2 SQIVND (reference sequence). The CDR3 totals 14 residues. The ends were cut back, 4 bases at V and 3 bases at J, with 13 bases in the middle. The CDR3 DNA sequence: TGTGCCAGTAGTACCCGACAGGACTACTACGAGCAGTACTTC. Protein sequence: CASSTRQDYYEQYF.

This clonotype has a count of ten or more. This chain joins TRBV12-3 or TRBV12-4 and TRBJ1-1; D uncertain. The CDR3 totals 11 residues. The V end was cut by 1 base, the J end by 8 bases, with 5 bases between. CDR3 amino acids: CASSLGYEAFF. The CDR3, as DNA: TGTGCCAGCAGTTTAGGGTACGAAGCTTTCTTT.

At least ten counts were recorded for this clonotype. The genes are TRBV20-1 and TRBJ2-3, with TRBD1 identical over 9 bases. This CDR3 comprises 16 residues. Trimming took 5 bases from V and 6 from J; bases not matched to a gene: 15. Per the germline V gene, CDR1 is DFQATT and CDR2 is SNEGSKA (reference sequence). CDR3 nucleotides: TGCAGTGCTGAACGCACAGGGGGCGCGGAGTTGGATACGCAGTATTTT. This translates into CSAERTGGAELDTQYF.